What follows are 32 T cell receptor beta chains derived from one specimen sequenced in a study of CXCR3-negative and CXCR3-positive naive CD8 T cells. Findings and caveats of the study: Naive CXCR3-positive cells had TRB CDR3s more hydrophobic than those of CXCR3-negative naive cells.

These receptors' antigens are unknown. UMI-labeled 5' RACE yielded the TRB cDNA libraries. TCRdb reprocessed the 5' RACE reads and stores each CDR3 protein as one record, lacking DNA. The sample has about 98,000 distinct CDR3 sequences. The sequenced sample was naive CXCR3+ CD8+ T cells from blood. Subset: CD45RO-CCR7+CD27+CD95- naive CD8+ T cells expressing CXCR3 (TNR3+). These receptors all come from a human donor in good health. Some clones in this sample may be carry-over from other donors' samples.

V is TRBV11-2 and J is TRBJ2-3. CDR3 size: 16 residues. Germline CDR1 SGHAT, CDR2 FQNNGV. CDR3 amino acids: CASSLRLADPTDTQYF. Looking up the rest from reference TRBV11-2 and TRBJ2-3 gives the full variable domain: EAGVAQSPRYKIIEKRQSVAFWCNPISGHATLYWYQQILGQGPKLLIQFQNNGVVDDSQLPKDRFSAERLKGVDSTLKIQPAKLEDSAVYLCASSLRLADPTDTQYFGPGTRLTVL.

The chain combines TRBV3-1 with TRBJ2-1. CDR3 length: 14 residues. In germline, CDR1 is LGHDT, CDR2 YNNKEL (reference sequence). CDR3 loop: CASSINTDYNEQFF.

The chain recombines TRBV6-2 or TRBV6-3 with TRBJ2-1. The CDR3 is 14 amino acids. Germline V lookup: CDR1 MNHEY, CDR2 SVGEGT. The CDR3 sequence is CASSYSGIYNEQFF.

This chain links TRBV28 with TRBJ2-7; without DNA, the TCRdb call of TRBD2 cannot be checked. The CDR3 consists of 15 residues. Per the germline V gene, CDR1 is MDHEN and CDR2 is SYDVKM. The CDR3 loop reads CASSLRGSKAGEQYF.

The chain employs TRBV14 and TRBJ2-7; the D gene TCRdb calls, TRBD2, cannot be checked with no DNA. The CDR3 length is 15 residues. Germline V lookup: CDR1 SGHDN, CDR2 FVKESK. The CDR3 loop is CAIPYSGGRHYEQYF.

The chain combines TRBV21-1 with TRBJ2-7; TCRdb indicates TRBD2, and absent DNA this call remains unverified. TRBV21-1 counts as a pseudogene. The CDR3 is 13 residues long. CDR3 in amino acids: CASSNNWDWEQYF.

The chain combines TRBV12-3 or TRBV12-4 with TRBJ2-1; TCRdb reports TRBD2, a call that lacks DNA to check it against. The length of the CDR3 is 14 residues. CDR3 amino acids: CASSFLDWNNEQFF.

The chain links TRBV6-4 to TRBJ2-2; the D call of TRBD1 rests on TCRdb alone, since no DNA is present to check it. Germline-derived CDR1 and CDR2 are MRHNA and SNTAGT. The CDR3 consists of 13 residues. The CDR3 reads CASSEGDTGELFF.

The genes are TRBV18 and TRBJ2-1. The CDR3 consists of 14 residues. Germline V lookup: CDR1 KGHSH, CDR2 LQKENI. CDR3 in amino acids: CASSPPEWENEQFF.

The V and J genes are TRBV20-1 and TRBJ2-1; the TCRdb D gene call, TRBD1, has no DNA to confirm it. Germline CDR1 reads DFQATT; CDR2 reads SNEGSKA (reference sequence). This CDR3 region has 15 residues. CDR3 protein: CSARAYRRGYNEQFF.

This chain uses TRBV4-1 with TRBJ2-5. The CDR3 covers 14 residues. Germline CDR1 reads MGHRA; CDR2 reads YSYEKL. CDR3 region: CASSIVVLQETQYF.

The chain uses TRBV12-3 or TRBV12-4 and TRBJ2-5; TCRdb's D call, TRBD2, is unchecked because there is no DNA. The CDR3 totals 15 residues. CDR3 protein: CASSSGLATQETQYF.

The rearrangement uses TRBV29-1 and TRBJ2-2; TCRdb outputs TRBD1, but without DNA this stays unchecked. There are 16 residues in the CDR3. Germline CDR1 is SQVTM and CDR2 is ANQGSEA. The CDR3 loop reads CSVEPRTRTGPGELFF.

This chain joins TRBV20-1 and TRBJ2-7; TCRdb's D call, TRBD2, is unchecked because there is no DNA. The germline gives CDR1 DFQATT, CDR2 SNEGSKA (reference sequence). The CDR3 is made up of 15 amino acids. The CDR3 loop is CSARVWREGSYEQYF.

The genes are TRBV12-3 or TRBV12-4 and TRBJ2-7. The CDR3 sequence is 13 residues long. The CDR3 spells CASSWEHAYEQYF.

The chain is built from TRBV19 and TRBJ2-7; TCRdb's D call of TRBD2 is untestable without DNA. The CDR3 sequence is 15 residues long. The germline gives CDR1 LNHDA, CDR2 SQIVND (reference sequence). Here the CDR3 reads CASSIGLAEAYEQYF. The full variable domain, rest sourced from reference TRBV19 and TRBJ2-7, is DGGITQSPKYLFRKEGQNVTLSCEQNLNHDAMYWYRQDPGQGLRLIYYSQIVNDFQKGDIAEGYSVSREKKESFPLTVTSAQKNPTAFYLCASSIGLAEAYEQYFGPGTRLTVT.

J is TRBJ1-1 and V is TRBV27; TCRdb indicates TRBD1, and absent DNA this call remains unverified. CDR3 size: 13 residues. CDR1 and CDR2 (germline): MNHEY, SMNVEV (reference sequence). CDR3 amino acids: CASKARWDTEAFF.

The chain couples TRBV7-8 to TRBJ2-5; TCRdb's D call, TRBD1, is unchecked because there is no DNA. From germline, CDR1 is SGHVS and CDR2 FQNEAQ. The CDR3 totals 15 residues. The CDR3: CASSFLGGAQETQYF. Combining the CDR3 with reference TRBV7-8 and TRBJ2-5 gives the whole variable domain GAGVSQSPRYKVAKRGQDVALRCDPISGHVSLFWYQQALGQGPEFLTYFQNEAQLDKSGLPSDRFFAERPEGSVSTLKIQRTQQEDSAVYLCASSFLGGAQETQYFGPGTRLLVL.

The V and J genes are TRBV4-3 and TRBJ2-4. CDR1 LGHNA and CDR2 YSLEER come from the germline V gene. The CDR3 has 14 amino acids. The chain's CDR3 is CASSQKGLGNIQYF.

The chain links TRBV7-9 to TRBJ1-2; as DNA is missing, the TRBD1 call by TCRdb cannot be tested. The CDR3 sequence is 16 residues long. Germline lookup yields CDR1 SEHNR and CDR2 FQNEAQ (reference sequence). The CDR3 here is CASSFIPQVSVYGYTF.

This sequence joins TRBV24-1 and TRBJ2-7; TCRdb calls TRBD1, which cannot be checked without DNA. Germline CDR1 is KGHDR and CDR2 is SFDVKD. The CDR3 is 17 amino acids. The CDR3: CATSDTRARRSSYEQYF.

V is TRBV28 and J is TRBJ1-6; without DNA, the TCRdb call of TRBD1 cannot be checked. Germline V lookup: CDR1 MDHEN, CDR2 SYDVKM. The CDR3 length is 15 residues. CDR3 region: CASSLLTGYNSPLHF. Looking up the rest from reference TRBV28 and TRBJ1-6 gives the full variable domain: DVKVTQSSRYLVKRTGEKVFLECVQDMDHENMFWYRQDPGLGLRLIYFSYDVKMKEKGDIPEGYSVSREKKERFSLILESASTNQTSMYLCASSLLTGYNSPLHFGNGTRLTVT.

This chain joins TRBV20-1 and TRBJ1-2; TCRdb reports TRBD1, a call that lacks DNA to check it against. The CDR3 sequence is 14 residues long. Germline loops: CDR1 DFQATT, CDR2 SNEGSKA (reference sequence). CDR3 residues: CSAYDSEFAYGYTF.

The rearrangement links TRBV12-3 or TRBV12-4 to TRBJ2-2; TCRdb gives TRBD1 as the D gene, but with no DNA this cannot be confirmed. The CDR3 consists of 16 residues. The CDR3 here is CASSFPEVLNTGELFF.

The gene calls are TRBV14 and TRBJ2-2. The V gene's germline CDR1 is SGHDN and CDR2 FVKESK. The CDR3 has 16 amino acids. The CDR3 loop is CASSQGPEANTGELFF.

The V and J genes are TRBV5-4 and TRBJ1-1; TCRdb picks TRBD1, but there is no DNA to check that call. Germline CDR1 reads SGHNT; CDR2 reads YYREEE (reference sequence). CDR3 length: 14 amino acids. The CDR3 region is CASSSGVLNTEAFF.

The V call is TRBV29-1, the J call TRBJ1-2; TCRdb designates TRBD1, a call that cannot be tested without DNA. The CDR3 contains 13 residues. Germline CDR1 reads SQVTM; CDR2 reads ANQGSEA. CDR3 sequence: CSVGNEGGGGYTF.

V gene TRBV7-6 combines with J gene TRBJ1-2; the D call of TRBD1 rests on TCRdb alone, since no DNA is present to check it. CDR1 is SGHVS and CDR2 is FNYEAQ in the germline V gene. The CDR3 has 14 residues. The chain's CDR3 is CASSSPQGMEGYTF.

The V call is TRBV7-6, the J call TRBJ2-7; the TCRdb call, TRBD1, lacks DNA for checking. The CDR3 spans 14 residues. The germline gives CDR1 SGHVS, CDR2 FNYEAQ. The CDR3 sequence: CASSLASGEYEQYF.

The V call is TRBV12-3 or TRBV12-4, the J call TRBJ2-5. CDR3 length equals 12 residues. The CDR3 protein is CASRDVRDTQYF.

The chain links TRBV18 to TRBJ1-5. Germline lookup yields CDR1 KGHSH and CDR2 LQKENI. The CDR3 has 15 residues. The CDR3 is CASSPGSAGKQPQHF.

The chain employs TRBV30 and TRBJ2-1. The CDR3 runs to 15 residues. Germline CDR1 reads GTSNPN; CDR2 reads SVGIG (reference sequence). The CDR3 loop reads CAWKYDLSSYNEQFF.